A single sample gave rise to the 21 T cell receptor beta chains below, sequenced in a study of T cell responses to AZD1222 COVID-19 vaccine. Assay used: immunoSEQ multiplex PCR; TCRdb lists only in-frame clones, some missing. The sample shows roughly 120,000 clones, 92% of them seen only once. The input for sequencing was peripheral blood, taken 28 days after the second AZD1222 dose. These receptors were collected from an adult who received the AZD1222 COVID-19 vaccine.

The rearrangement links TRBV21-1 to TRBJ2-3; TRBD2 was called by the table and not checked on the DNA. TRBV21-1 is a pseudogene segment. CDR3 size: 18 residues. CDR3 sequence reads: CASTHTAEGTSSTDTQYF. The CDR3 region has the DNA TGTGCCAGCACCCACACGGCGGAAGGAACCTCTAGCACAGATACGCAGTATTTT.

The CDR3 region is CASSFRTGAAGNEQFF. CDR3 sequence (DNA): TGTGCCAGCAGCTTTAGGACAGGGGCTGCGGGGAATGAGCAGTTCTTC. This chain links TRBV5-4 with TRBJ2-1; the match to TRBD1 covers 9 bases. The V gene end was trimmed by 2 bases and the J gene end by 7 bases; junction bases not matched to a gene: 10. This CDR3 comprises 16 residues. Germline V gene sequence: CDR1 SGHNT, CDR2 YYREEE (reference sequence).

This clone was seen once. The J gene is TRBJ2-3, the V gene TRBV21-1; TRBD2, the table's D call, was not compared with the DNA. TRBV21-1 is a pseudogene. CDR3 size: 11 residues. CDR3 sequence: CASSSLDTQYF. In nucleotides, the CDR3 is TGTGCCAGCAGTAGTTTAGATACGCAGTATTTT.

The chain links TRBV5-1 to TRBJ2-5; TRBD2 aligns across 10 bases. Trimming at V came to 4 bases and at J to 4 bases, leaving 7 bases not matched to a gene. The CDR3 is 15 residues long. CDR1 is SGHRS and CDR2 is YFSETQ in the germline V gene. The CDR3 sequence is CASSSGGDLGETQYF. CDR3 nucleotides: TGCGCCAGCAGCAGCGGGGGGGACCTTGGAGAGACCCAGTACTTC.

V gene TRBV12-3 or TRBV12-4 combines with J gene TRBJ1-2; TRBD1 might be the D (6 bases). V was clipped by 6 bases and J by 4 bases, with 12 bases between them. The CDR3 length is 13 residues. This CDR3 reads CASSPQGSYGYTF. The CDR3 nucleotides are TGTGCCAGCAGCCCACAGGGTTCCTATGGCTACACCTTC.

This clone was seen only a few times. This sample includes further DNA sequences coding for the same CDR3. The chain joins TRBV29-1 to TRBJ2-7; D ambiguous. This CDR3 is 12 amino acids long. V lost 4 bases and J lost 4, with 11 bases in between. CDR1 SQVTM and CDR2 ANQGSEA come from the germline V gene. This CDR3 reads CSVASGAYEQYF. DNA for the CDR3: TGCAGCGTTGCGTCAGGTGCGTACGAGCAGTACTTC.

The gene calls are TRBV6-5 and TRBJ1-1; 7 bases match TRBD1. The CDR3 loop spans 15 amino acids. J gave up 1 base and V 4 bases, and 6 bases lay outside the gene matches. Germline lookup yields CDR1 MNHEY and CDR2 SVGAGI. CDR3 amino acids: CASSSGTDENTEAFF. For the CDR3, the DNA is TGTGCCAGCAGTTCCGGGACAGACGAGAACACTGAAGCTTTCTTT.

The rearrangement joins TRBV7-9 to TRBJ2-7; 10 positions agree with TRBD1. Germline lookup yields CDR1 SEHNR and CDR2 FQNEAQ (reference sequence). The CDR3 is made up of 15 amino acids. J gave up 3 bases and V 2 bases, and 4 bases lay outside the gene matches. CDR3 coding DNA: TGTGCCAGCAGCTTAACTTGGGACAGGGGCTACGAGCAGTACTTC. As protein: CASSLTWDRGYEQYF.

This clone was detected only once. The chain employs TRBV19 and TRBJ1-6, with a possible D match to TRBD1 (5 bases). V gave up 3 bases and J gave up 8 bases, with 8 bases separating them. Germline lookup yields CDR1 LNHDA and CDR2 SQIVND (reference sequence). The CDR3 is made up of 13 amino acids. CDR3 nucleotides: TGTGCCAGTAGTATGGTGACAGATTCACCCCTCCACTTT. Translated: CASSMVTDSPLHF.

This chain uses TRBV6-5 with TRBJ1-1; D possibly corresponds to TRBD1 (6 bases). The CDR3 has 15 amino acids. Germline V gene data show CDR1 as MNHEY and CDR2 as SVGAGI. With 7 bases removed from V and 4 bases from J, the gap between germline ends came to 19 bases. The CDR3 loop is CASTQMGKGVTEAFF. For the CDR3, the DNA is TGTGCCAGCACCCAAATGGGGAAGGGGGTCACTGAAGCTTTCTTT.

The rearrangement links TRBV29-1 to TRBJ2-1; D is possibly TRBD1 (6 bases). The CDR3 covers 18 residues. Germline V gene lookup returns CDR1 SQVTM and CDR2 ANQGSEA. V gave up 4 bases and J gave up 2 bases, with 24 bases separating them. The CDR3 sequence is CSVAVPPYRATAYNEQFF. The DNA for the CDR3 is TGCAGCGTTGCGGTCCCTCCCTACAGGGCAACAGCCTACAATGAGCAGTTCTTC.

The chain employs TRBV5-1 and TRBJ1-2, with TRBD1 matching over 11 bases. With V trimmed by 0 bases and J by 6 bases, 4 bases remained unmatched. Germline assignment: CDR1 SGHRS and CDR2 YFSETQ. This CDR3 is built from 15 residues. The CDR3 nucleotides read TGCGCCAGCAGCTTGGGCCCGGGACAGGGGGATGGCTACACCTTC. It yields the protein CASSLGPGQGDGYTF.

The genes are TRBV9 and TRBJ2-3, with 7 bases aligning to TRBD2. Germline CDR1 reads SGDLS; CDR2 reads YYNGEE. V shed 7 bases, J shed 5 bases, and the junction held 13 bases outside the gene matches. The CDR3 has 15 residues. CDR3 nucleotide sequence: TGTGCCAGCGAGAAAGTGGGAGGGCTGAGAGATACGCAGTATTTT. It yields the protein CASEKVGGLRDTQYF.

This clone has a single count. The CDR3 is CASSRGLAEPAETQYF. The CDR3 region has the DNA TGCGCCAGCAGTCGGGGACTAGCGGAACCCGCGGAGACCCAGTACTTC. J is TRBJ2-5 and V is TRBV10-2; TRBD2 aligns across 11 bases. The V gene's germline CDR1 is WSHSY and CDR2 SAAADI. V trimming: 5 bases; J trimming: 5 bases; junction bases outside the gene matches: 10. This CDR3 spans 16 amino acids.

CDR3 bases: TGCGCCAGCAGCCAAGAGGGGGGGAGTACCTACTACGAGCAGTACTTC. It yields the protein CASSQEGGSTYYEQYF. The genes are TRBV4-1 and TRBJ2-7; 7 bases agree with TRBD2. J was trimmed by 3 bases and V by 0 bases; bases with no gene match: 8. The CDR3 covers 16 residues. Germline V gene lookup returns CDR1 MGHRA and CDR2 YSYEKL.

This clone showed up just a few times. CDR3 DNA sequence: TGCGCCAGCAGCTTGTCTACGGGAGGGCGCTCCTACGAGCAGTACTTC. Translating it yields CASSLSTGGRSYEQYF. The gene calls are TRBV5-1 and TRBJ2-7; 8 bases are shared with TRBD2. The germline CDR1 and CDR2 sequences are SGHRS and YFSETQ. With V trimmed by 1 base and J by 0 bases, 6 bases remained unmatched. The CDR3 loop spans 16 amino acids.

The rearrangement uses TRBV6-5 and TRBJ2-7, with D possibly being TRBD1 (6 bases). The V end lost 7 bases, the J end lost 4 bases, and 17 bases lay between the germline ends. This CDR3 contains 14 residues. CDR1 and CDR2 from the germline V gene are MNHEY and SVGAGI. In nucleotides, the CDR3 is TGTGCCAGCACTAGGGGGTTCTTCCAATACGAGCAGTACTTC. This encodes CASTRGFFQYEQYF.

This sequence joins TRBV27 and TRBJ2-3, with 10 bases matching TRBD2. This CDR3 has 14 amino acids. CDR1 is MNHEY and CDR2 is SMNVEV in the germline V gene (reference sequence). Unmatched junction bases numbered 1, after V lost 3 bases and J lost 4 bases. CDR3 residues: CASSLGLAPDTQYF. In nucleotides, the CDR3 is TGTGCCAGCAGTTTGGGACTAGCGCCAGATACGCAGTATTTT.

The genes are TRBV19 and TRBJ2-7; D may be TRBD1 or TRBD2 (5 bases each). Trimming took 4 bases from V and 7 from J, leaving 23 bases between them. CDR1 is LNHDA, CDR2 SQIVND, per germline (reference sequence). CDR3 length equals 16 residues. DNA of the CDR3: TGTGCCAGTAGTACCACCGGGACCCCAGGCTTGGATGAGCAGTACTTC. Translated, it gives CASSTTGTPGLDEQYF. Together with reference TRBV19 and TRBJ2-7, the CDR3 gives the full variable domain: DGGITQSPKYLFRKEGQNVTLSCEQNLNHDAMYWYRQDPGQGLRLIYYSQIVNDFQKGDIAEGYSVSREKKESFPLTVTSAQKNPTAFYLCASSTTGTPGLDEQYFGPGTRLTVT.

This chain links TRBV18 with TRBJ1-1; 8 nucleotides line up with TRBD1. CDR3 length: 16 residues. Germline CDR1 and CDR2: KGHSH and LQKENI. Losses at the gene ends were 8 bases for V and 5 bases for J; bases not matched to a gene: 16. For the CDR3, the DNA is TGTGCCAGCACAACCGCAGGGGGCGAGAGCATTACTGAAGCTTTCTTT. This encodes CASTTAGGESITEAFF. The complete variable domain, with remaining parts taken from reference TRBV18 and TRBJ1-1, reads NAGVMQNPRHLVRRRGQEARLRCSPMKGHSHVYWYRQLPEEGLKFMVYLQKENIIDESGMPKERFSAEFPKEGPSILRIQQVVRGDSAAYFCASTTAGGESITEAFFGQGTRLTVV.

This clone has a single count. The genes are TRBV2 and TRBJ1-1, with D perhaps matching TRBD1 (6 bases). This CDR3 spans 16 amino acids. Trimming removed 5 bases from V and 0 bases from J, with 16 bases in between. Germline V gene lookup returns CDR1 SNHLY and CDR2 FYNNEI. CDR3 amino acids: CASSIYSGTLNTEAFF. CDR3 bases: TGTGCCAGCAGTATATACTCCGGGACACTGAACACTGAAGCTTTCTTT.